The text below deals with one TCR beta chain. Its antigen target is currently unknown. Per-base quality was not reported, and no clone a single base away is much larger than it. The immunoSEQ Assay, a bias-controlled multiplex PCR, was used to amplify TCRbeta CDR3 regions from genomic DNA. From the authors' description of their analysis: The number of nucleated cells in each sample was estimated from the amplification of reference gene primers within the assay. To quantify the absolute abundance of each unique TCRbeta CDR3 rearrangement, sequence reads were collapsed and filtered. For each sample, productive Simpson clonality was calculated as the square root of Simpson's diversity index across productive rearrangements. TCRdb carries this immuneACCESS record with in-frame sequences only. Its versions omit some clonotypes, under half of them owing to an unresolved V gene in the studies checked, with the rest unexplained. V and J calls and clone size are copied from that table; D and trimming were computed from the DNA. Present in this sample are over 130,000 clones, around 90% of which were seen just once. Of the sample, 3.5% to 4.5% falls within the top ten clones.

This sample was taken from a study of blood T cell repertoires in COVID-19 (dated by TCRdb to about 2020). Background on the whole study: Samples covering the acute and convalescent phases of COVID-19 were provided by collaborators in the United States, Italy and Spain. A de-identified subject ID, COVID-19 status, age in years and sex were almost always included in the sample metadata. The repertoires were released in a freely available public database intended as a resource for research on the immune response to SARS-CoV-2. Deeply sampled blood TCRbeta repertoires from subjects exposed to, actively infected with, or recovered from COVID-19 were included in the dataset. HLA class I and class II types, where available, came from metadata supplied by the sample provider rather than from assay-based typing. The samples were drawn from the first 160 participants of the ongoing ImmuneRACE study and from some 1,300 subjects provided by 6 global collaborators. The material from the prospective study consisted of cDNA or gDNA derived from T cells, B-cell-depleted T cells, or PBMCs.

From cysteine to phenylalanine, the CDR3 is 14 amino acids long. The entry retains the CDR3 DNA only, 42 bases that are in frame from base 1. The germline V gene (reference sequence) gives CDR1 as MNHEY and CDR2 as SMNVEV. The V end loses 3 bases and the J end loses 4 bases, and a stretch of 10 bases separates them. On the study overall, not on this receptor specifically: The quantity of clinical and demographic metadata differed by source and by participant and was supplied without curation.

Whole blood was collected in K2EDTA tubes by collaborating institutions according to the institutions' own protocols. For TCRbeta analysis, collaborators shipped samples in one of three forms: frozen whole blood, isolated PBMCs, or DNA extracted from either of those sample types. The source of this sequence is a woman aged 60-70 years with active or convalescent COVID-19. Sequencing was done on a sample of peripheral blood. The rearrangement combines TRBV27 with TRBJ1-5; the D segment could be TRBD1, given 5 matching bases. The CDR3 has the sequence CASSFDRNNQPQHF. The DNA sequence is TGTGCCAGCAGTTTTGACAGAAATAATCAGCCCCAGCATTTT.